The 27 T cell receptor beta chains below come from one sample, sequenced in a study of blood T cells in healthy people across ages. Primed by a sample-barcoded 5' primer and a J-beta primer mix, a second PCR proceeded for about 6 to 12 cycles. One entry per CDR3 protein, called by TCRdb with MiXCR from the 5' RACE reads. The data show hundreds of thousands of distinct CDR3 sequences, 25% to 35% seen once. Sequences were obtained from blood. These receptors all come from a woman aged 80 or older in good health.

J is TRBJ2-7 and V is TRBV20-1, with 7 bases that match TRBD1. The germline CDR1 and CDR2 sequences are DFQATT and SNEGSKA (reference sequence). V lost 4 bases, J lost 7 bases, and 7 bases stayed unmatched. This CDR3 is 12 amino acids long. CDR3 region: CSAKSGGREQYF. The CDR3 bases are TGCAGTGCTAAGTCAGGGGGTCGTGAGCAGTACTTC.

This clonotype was picked up a small number of times. A read error may explain this, as a much larger clone is one base away. The V call is TRBV7-2, the J call TRBJ2-1, with D unresolved. V was pared by 2 bases and J by 12 bases, with 8 bases between. This CDR3 is 11 amino acids long. The V gene's germline CDR1 is SGHTA and CDR2 FQGNSA. CDR3 DNA: TGTGCCAGCAGCTTAAGGCAGGCGCAGTTCTTC. Translated, it gives CASSLRQAQFF.

This clonotype was recorded only once. A junction end diverges from the germline sequence, so it may reflect a read error. The rearrangement uses TRBV3-1 and TRBJ2-7; weak D call: TRBD1 (5 bases). Per the germline V gene, CDR1 is LGHDT and CDR2 is YNNKEL (reference sequence). The CDR3 is made up of 16 amino acids. The DNA of the CDR3 is TGTACCAGCAGCCAAGATACAACCCAGGGAAGGAACATTCGGTACTTC. Its protein is CTSSQDTTQGRNIRYF.

The chain has TRBV7-2 and TRBJ1-2; D might be TRBD1 (6 bases). Trimming left V 6 bases short and J 4 bases short, with 9 bases between. Germline loops: CDR1 SGHTA, CDR2 FQGNSA. The CDR3 extends over 12 amino acids. The CDR3 DNA is TGTGCCAGCAGGGGGGGCCCCTATGGCTACACCTTC. This translates into CASRGGPYGYTF.

This clonotype was seen repeatedly, ten times or more. The chain is built from TRBV3-1 and TRBJ1-2; 9 nucleotides agree with TRBD1. The CDR3 has 14 residues. CDR1 LGHDT and CDR2 YNNKEL come from the germline V gene (reference sequence). Trimming took 1 base from V and 3 from J; bases not matched to a gene: 0. The CDR3 DNA follows: TGTGCCAGCAGCCAAGGGACAGGGGACTATGGCTACACCTTC. It specifies CASSQGTGDYGYTF.

On this clonotype itself: At one end the junction does not follow the germline gene, possibly because of a read error. This chain links TRBV20-1 with TRBJ1-1; D might be TRBD1 (5 bases). Germline CDR1 DFQATT, CDR2 SNEGSKA (reference sequence). The CDR3 sequence is 12 residues long. CDR3 loop: CGATNRSTEAFF. CDR3 bases: TGCGGTGCTACAAACAGGAGCACTGAAGCTTTCTTT.

At least ten counts were recorded for this clonotype. The chain is built from TRBV7-2 and TRBJ2-5, with 9 bases that match TRBD2. Trimming at V came to 7 bases and at J to 4 bases, leaving 7 bases not matched to a gene. This CDR3 spans 14 amino acids. Germline V gene data show CDR1 as SGHTA and CDR2 as FQGNSA. The CDR3 reads CASIPGLAGETQYF. The DNA for the CDR3 is TGTGCCAGCATCCCGGGACTAGCAGGAGAGACCCAGTACTTC.

This clonotype was recorded at least ten times. The J gene is TRBJ2-1, the V gene TRBV7-2; 7 nucleotides line up with TRBD2. Trimming removed 4 bases from V and 8 bases from J; junction bases left unmatched: 11. CDR3 length: 15 amino acids. In germline, CDR1 is SGHTA, CDR2 FQGNSA. The CDR3 DNA follows: TGTGCCAGCAGCTCCCGGGCCGAGCGGGGCCATGAGCAGTTCTTC. It encodes CASSSRAERGHEQFF.

This clonotype was seen at least ten times. The genes are TRBV29-1 and TRBJ2-1; 8 bases fit TRBD1. The J segment lost 3 bases and the V segment lost 6 bases, leaving 4 bases of the junction unmatched. Germline CDR1 reads SQVTM; CDR2 reads ANQGSEA. The CDR3 contains 13 residues. The CDR3 nucleotides read TGCAGCGTGGGGACAGGCCTCTACAATGAGCAGTTCTTC. This encodes CSVGTGLYNEQFF.

The sample holds many counts of this clonotype. The chain employs TRBV20-1 and TRBJ1-2; 8 nucleotides agree with TRBD1. Germline V gene sequence: CDR1 DFQATT, CDR2 SNEGSKA (reference sequence). V shed 1 base, J shed 8 bases, and the junction held 15 bases outside the gene matches. The CDR3 contains 16 residues. CDR3 sequence reads: CSARVMSQGAGDGYTF. The CDR3 nucleotides read TGCAGTGCTAGAGTCATGTCGCAGGGGGCGGGTGACGGCTACACCTTC.

The rearrangement joins TRBV30 to TRBJ2-1, with 11 bases aligning to TRBD2. Germline values: CDR1 GTSNPN, CDR2 SVGIG (reference sequence). The CDR3 contains 21 residues. V was clipped by 1 base and J by 0 bases; unmatched bases: 17. CDR3 nucleotides: TGTGCCTGGAGTGGGGATACTAGCGGGGGATCCCAACGGCGCTCCTACAATGAGCAGTTCTTC. This sequence encodes CAWSGDTSGGSQRRSYNEQFF.

The CDR3 region has the DNA TGCGCCAGCAGCCAATTTAGACAGGCCTCTGGGGCCAACGTCCTGACTTTC. Amino acid sequence: CASSQFRQASGANVLTF. This rearrangement joins TRBV5-1 to TRBJ2-6; D may be TRBD1 (6 bases). The V and J ends lost 4 bases and 0 bases respectively, with 14 bases between them. Germline values: CDR1 SGHRS, CDR2 YFSETQ. The CDR3 contains 17 residues.

The gene calls are TRBV7-9 and TRBJ2-7; D could derive from TRBD1 or TRBD2 (5 bases each). Looked up from germline, CDR1 is SEHNR and CDR2 is FQNEAQ (reference sequence). The V gene lost 4 bases and the J gene lost 2 bases, with 12 bases spanning the gap. This CDR3 has 14 residues. This CDR3 reads CASSCGTSTYEQYF. The CDR3 coding sequence is TGTGCCAGCAGCTGTGGGACGAGCACCTACGAGCAGTACTTC.

The chain employs TRBV19 and TRBJ2-3, with 9 nucleotides matching TRBD2. CDR1 is LNHDA, CDR2 SQIVND, per germline (reference sequence). CDR3 size: 15 residues. With V trimmed by 6 bases and J by 7 bases, 11 bases remained unmatched. The chain's CDR3 is CASRDGSGGGNTQYF. The DNA for the CDR3 is TGTGCCAGTAGGGACGGTAGCGGGGGTGGGAATACGCAGTATTTT.

Concerning this clonotype itself: This may stem from a read error, because a much larger clone lies one nucleotide away. The chain links TRBV20-1 to TRBJ2-3, with 10 nucleotides matching TRBD2. Germline values: CDR1 DFQATT, CDR2 SNEGSKA (reference sequence). With 6 bases clipped from V and 5 bases from J, the junction kept 8 bases outside the gene matches. This CDR3 is built from 14 residues. The CDR3 loop is CSALAGANRDTQYF. For the CDR3, the DNA is TGCAGTGCGCTAGCGGGGGCCAACAGAGATACGCAGTATTTT.

The chain employs TRBV24-1 and TRBJ2-2, with a possible D match to TRBD1 (5 bases). The germline V gene has CDR1 KGHDR and CDR2 SFDVKD. Trimming stripped 6 bases from V and 1 base from J, with 8 bases between. The CDR3 spans 14 residues. CDR3 region: CATSHRLNTGELFF. The CDR3 region has the DNA TGTGCCACCAGTCACAGGTTGAACACCGGGGAGCTGTTTTTT.

DNA for the CDR3: TGTGCCAGCACGTGGGGGAGGAACACTGAAGCTTTCTTT. This gives the protein CASTWGRNTEAFF. The gene calls are TRBV12-3 or TRBV12-4 and TRBJ1-1, with D possibly matching TRBD1 (5 bases). The V gene lost 7 bases and the J gene lost 1 base, with 10 bases spanning the gap. The CDR3 covers 13 residues.

The sample holds many counts of this clonotype. The chain recombines TRBV9 with TRBJ2-1; D possibly corresponds to TRBD1 (7 bases). The CDR3 extends over 16 amino acids. Deletions cut 0 bases from V and 4 bases from J, with 14 bases between. Germline V gives CDR1 SGDLS, CDR2 YYNGEE. The DNA of the CDR3 is TGTGCCAGCAGCGTAGCAGTACAGGGGACTTACAATGAGCAGTTCTTC. This encodes CASSVAVQGTYNEQFF. The variable domain in full, completed from reference TRBV9 and TRBJ2-1, reads DSGVTQTPKHLITATGQRVTLRCSPRSGDLSVYWYQQSLDQGLQFLIQYYNGEERAKGNILERFSAQQFPDLHSELNLSSLELGDSALYFCASSVAVQGTYNEQFFGPGTRLTVL.

Points on this clonotype: With a much larger clone just one base away, this may be a read error. The genes are TRBV28 and TRBJ2-7, with a possible D match to TRBD2 (6 bases). Trimming removed 6 bases from V and 0 bases from J, with 12 bases in between. The CDR3 consists of 14 residues. Germline assignment: CDR1 MDHEN and CDR2 SYDVKM. The CDR3 is CASREGGASYEQYF. In nucleotides, the CDR3 is TGTGCCAGCAGAGAGGGCGGGGCCTCCTACGAGCAGTACTTC. The full variable domain, in which reference TRBV28 and TRBJ2-7 provide the parts outside the CDR3, is DVKVTQSSRYLVKRTGEKVFLECVQDMDHENMFWYRQDPGLGLRLIYFSYDVKMKEKGDIPEGYSVSREKKERFSLILESASTNQTSMYLCASREGGASYEQYFGPGTRLTVT.

This clonotype occurred many times. This rearrangement joins TRBV4-3 to TRBJ2-5, with D perhaps matching TRBD2 (7 bases). The CDR3 sequence is 16 residues long. V was trimmed by 1 base and J by 2 bases, leaving 14 bases between them. CDR1 LGHNA and CDR2 YSLEER come from the germline V gene. The CDR3 reads CASSQVGRGAQETQYF. The CDR3, as DNA: TGCGCCAGCAGCCAAGTCGGTCGGGGGGCACAAGAGACCCAGTACTTC.

The sample holds many counts of this clonotype. The chain couples TRBV7-2 to TRBJ2-7; perhaps TRBD1 as D (6 bases). The CDR3 has 14 amino acids. V lost 1 base, J lost 1 base, and 8 bases lay in between. The germline CDR1 and CDR2 sequences are SGHTA and FQGNSA. The CDR3 sequence: CASSLVGQSYEQYF. As DNA, the CDR3 is TGTGCCAGCAGCTTAGTAGGACAGTCCTACGAGCAGTACTTC.

This clonotype was seen only a few times. A single base separates this from a much larger clone, so it may be a read error. This sequence joins TRBV5-1 and TRBJ2-5; D not certain. The closer fit of TRBJ2-1 to the DNA end suggests the J call may be wrong. The CDR3 has 14 residues. Germline V lookup: CDR1 SGHRS, CDR2 YFSETQ. CDR3 nucleotide sequence: TGCGCCAGCAGCTTTAATGGGCAACAAGAGACCCAGTTCTTC. Protein sequence: CASSFNGQQETQFF.

The rearrangement uses TRBV18 and TRBJ1-6; D unresolved. The CDR3 has 15 residues. Trimming removed 6 bases at V and 10 bases at J, with 19 bases between. CDR1 KGHSH and CDR2 LQKENI come from the germline V gene. CDR3 sequence reads: CASSRDEGPGSPLHF. The CDR3 bases are TGTGCCAGCTCTCGGGATGAGGGCCCAGGATCACCCCTCCACTTT.

A word on this clonotype: Relative to the germline gene, one junction end is altered; a read error may explain this. The rearrangement links TRBV27 to TRBJ1-6; no clear D gene. The CDR3 consists of 14 residues. Germline CDR1 is MNHEY and CDR2 is SMNVEV (reference sequence). The CDR3 bases are TGTGCCAGCAGTTTGTCGGCGGATAATCCACCCCTCCACTTT. Encoded protein: CASSLSADNPPLHF.

Remarks on this clonotype: A much larger clone differs by one base, so this may be a read error. The V call is TRBV10-3, the J call TRBJ2-1, with 8 bases identical to TRBD2. Trimming took 5 bases from V and 13 from J; bases not matched to a gene: 13. This CDR3 has 14 residues. The germline gives CDR1 ENHRY, CDR2 SYGVKD. CDR3 sequence reads: CAISPGGANETQFF. The CDR3 DNA follows: TGTGCCATCAGTCCGGGGGGGGCGAATGAGACCCAGTTCTTC.

The sample holds many counts of this clonotype. V and J are TRBV4-1 and TRBJ2-1, with TRBD1 matching over 8 bases. The CDR3 covers 14 residues. Germline assignment: CDR1 MGHRA and CDR2 YSYEKL. With 6 bases clipped from V and 1 base from J, the junction kept 2 bases outside the gene matches. The CDR3 here is CASRQGVSYNEQFF. The CDR3 DNA follows: TGCGCCAGCAGACAGGGGGTTTCCTACAATGAGCAGTTCTTC.

The V and J genes are TRBV2 and TRBJ2-3; D remains unclear. V was shortened by 5 bases and J by 6 bases, with 6 bases between the two germline ends. The CDR3 totals 11 residues. CDR1 is SNHLY and CDR2 is FYNNEI in the germline V gene. CDR3 region: CASSTYDTQYF. The CDR3 DNA follows: TGTGCCAGCAGTACCTACGATACGCAGTATTTT.